A selection of T cell receptor beta chains follows, all from one sample in a study of T cells in narcolepsy. Profiling relied on immunoSEQ multiplex PCR, and the TCRdb table lists in-frame clones only, not all of them. The table has about 32,000 clones, roughly 87% seen once. The sequencing input was CD45RA- memory CD4+ T cells from PBMCs. The source is a human donor with narcolepsy. Both conserved end residues are part of each CDR3. A D gene is named only where the DNA matches it firmly. Clone sizes are given selectively: once, few, many, or a class where the clone is expanded.

v_call	clone_size	j_call	d_call	cdr3_nt	cdr3_aa
TRBV2	few	TRBJ2-1	-	TGTGCCAGCAGCGGGGCCGGAGGTAATGAGCAGTTCTTC	CASSGAGGNEQFF
TRBV10-3	once	TRBJ2-6	-	TGTGCCATCGGAACCACAGGGACTGGGGCCAACGTCCTGACTTTC	CAIGTTGTGANVLTF
TRBV7-9	-	TRBJ2-5	TRBD2	TGTGCCAGCAGACCCACAGGGCCCAAGCGGGAGGATAGAGAGACCCAGTACTTC	CASRPTGPKREDRETQYF
TRBV7-2	-	TRBJ1-1	TRBD1	TGTGCCAGCAGCCGGGACAGCGCGAGCGGATTGGCTTTCTTT	CASSRDSASGLAFF
TRBV7-2	-	TRBJ2-1	-	TGTGCCAGCAGCTTAGACCACAGGGTCCACAATGAGCAGTTCTTC	CASSLDHRVHNEQFF
TRBV10-3	-	TRBJ2-3	-	TGTGCCATCAAGACAGATGCTAGCACAGATACGCAGTATTTT	CAIKTDASTDTQYF
TRBV7-2	-	TRBJ1-1	TRBD1	TGTGCCAGCAGCCGACAGGGGTTGGTGACTGAAGCTTTCTTT	CASSRQGLVTEAFF
TRBV19	-	TRBJ1-2	TRBD1	TGTGCCAGTAGTATTTCCGGGACAGAAAACTATGGCTACACCTTC	CASSISGTENYGYTF
TRBV7-3	-	TRBJ2-5	-	TGTGCCAGCAGTCCCGGTGGGGGGAGGCAAGAGACCCAGTACTTC	CASSPGGGRQETQYF
TRBV9	-	TRBJ2-7	-	TGTGCCAGCACCAAAACAGGGGGGGCAGTTTACGAGCAGTACTTC	CASTKTGGAVYEQYF
TRBV6-5	-	TRBJ1-6	TRBD1	TGTGCCAGCAGTTCGACAGGGTCGTTTTCACCCCTCCACTTT	CASSSTGSFSPLHF
TRBV19	-	TRBJ1-3	-	TGTGCCAGTACGGGAGCGGGGGCAAGAAGCGGAAACACCATATATTTT	CASTGAGARSGNTIYF
TRBV9	-	TRBJ1-3	TRBD1	TGTGCCAGCAGCCCAGAGGCGGGACAGGGGAACTCTGGAAACACCATATATTTT	CASSPEAGQGNSGNTIYF
TRBV6-1	-	TRBJ1-2	-	TGTGCCAGCAGTGATTTATGGGGTGGTGGCTACACCTTC	CASSDLWGGGYTF
TRBV5-1	-	TRBJ1-1	-	TGCGCCACCCGCGACCTACAGGGTTTCACTGAAGCTTTCTTT	CATRDLQGFTEAFF
TRBV7-2	-	TRBJ2-4	-	TGTGCCAGCAGCACTGCGGGTTCCTCCTCTTTAGCCAAAAACATTCAGTACTTC	CASSTAGSSSLAKNIQYF
TRBV28	-	TRBJ2-5	-	TGTGCCAGCAATTTGGAAGGGAATGCCGAGACCCAGTACTTC	CASNLEGNAETQYF
TRBV9	-	TRBJ2-3	-	TGTGCCAGCAGCCCGAGGTCGGGGCAGACCACAGATACGCAGTATTTT	CASSPRSGQTTDTQYF
TRBV6-1	few	TRBJ2-2	-	TGTGCCAGCAGCCTGGGACGGAACACCGGGGAGCTGTTTTTT	CASSLGRNTGELFF
TRBV5-8	-	TRBJ2-5	-	TGTGCCAGCAGCTCCCTTCGGGGCAGGGCGACGGGGGAGCAGTACTTC	CASSSLRGRATGEQYF